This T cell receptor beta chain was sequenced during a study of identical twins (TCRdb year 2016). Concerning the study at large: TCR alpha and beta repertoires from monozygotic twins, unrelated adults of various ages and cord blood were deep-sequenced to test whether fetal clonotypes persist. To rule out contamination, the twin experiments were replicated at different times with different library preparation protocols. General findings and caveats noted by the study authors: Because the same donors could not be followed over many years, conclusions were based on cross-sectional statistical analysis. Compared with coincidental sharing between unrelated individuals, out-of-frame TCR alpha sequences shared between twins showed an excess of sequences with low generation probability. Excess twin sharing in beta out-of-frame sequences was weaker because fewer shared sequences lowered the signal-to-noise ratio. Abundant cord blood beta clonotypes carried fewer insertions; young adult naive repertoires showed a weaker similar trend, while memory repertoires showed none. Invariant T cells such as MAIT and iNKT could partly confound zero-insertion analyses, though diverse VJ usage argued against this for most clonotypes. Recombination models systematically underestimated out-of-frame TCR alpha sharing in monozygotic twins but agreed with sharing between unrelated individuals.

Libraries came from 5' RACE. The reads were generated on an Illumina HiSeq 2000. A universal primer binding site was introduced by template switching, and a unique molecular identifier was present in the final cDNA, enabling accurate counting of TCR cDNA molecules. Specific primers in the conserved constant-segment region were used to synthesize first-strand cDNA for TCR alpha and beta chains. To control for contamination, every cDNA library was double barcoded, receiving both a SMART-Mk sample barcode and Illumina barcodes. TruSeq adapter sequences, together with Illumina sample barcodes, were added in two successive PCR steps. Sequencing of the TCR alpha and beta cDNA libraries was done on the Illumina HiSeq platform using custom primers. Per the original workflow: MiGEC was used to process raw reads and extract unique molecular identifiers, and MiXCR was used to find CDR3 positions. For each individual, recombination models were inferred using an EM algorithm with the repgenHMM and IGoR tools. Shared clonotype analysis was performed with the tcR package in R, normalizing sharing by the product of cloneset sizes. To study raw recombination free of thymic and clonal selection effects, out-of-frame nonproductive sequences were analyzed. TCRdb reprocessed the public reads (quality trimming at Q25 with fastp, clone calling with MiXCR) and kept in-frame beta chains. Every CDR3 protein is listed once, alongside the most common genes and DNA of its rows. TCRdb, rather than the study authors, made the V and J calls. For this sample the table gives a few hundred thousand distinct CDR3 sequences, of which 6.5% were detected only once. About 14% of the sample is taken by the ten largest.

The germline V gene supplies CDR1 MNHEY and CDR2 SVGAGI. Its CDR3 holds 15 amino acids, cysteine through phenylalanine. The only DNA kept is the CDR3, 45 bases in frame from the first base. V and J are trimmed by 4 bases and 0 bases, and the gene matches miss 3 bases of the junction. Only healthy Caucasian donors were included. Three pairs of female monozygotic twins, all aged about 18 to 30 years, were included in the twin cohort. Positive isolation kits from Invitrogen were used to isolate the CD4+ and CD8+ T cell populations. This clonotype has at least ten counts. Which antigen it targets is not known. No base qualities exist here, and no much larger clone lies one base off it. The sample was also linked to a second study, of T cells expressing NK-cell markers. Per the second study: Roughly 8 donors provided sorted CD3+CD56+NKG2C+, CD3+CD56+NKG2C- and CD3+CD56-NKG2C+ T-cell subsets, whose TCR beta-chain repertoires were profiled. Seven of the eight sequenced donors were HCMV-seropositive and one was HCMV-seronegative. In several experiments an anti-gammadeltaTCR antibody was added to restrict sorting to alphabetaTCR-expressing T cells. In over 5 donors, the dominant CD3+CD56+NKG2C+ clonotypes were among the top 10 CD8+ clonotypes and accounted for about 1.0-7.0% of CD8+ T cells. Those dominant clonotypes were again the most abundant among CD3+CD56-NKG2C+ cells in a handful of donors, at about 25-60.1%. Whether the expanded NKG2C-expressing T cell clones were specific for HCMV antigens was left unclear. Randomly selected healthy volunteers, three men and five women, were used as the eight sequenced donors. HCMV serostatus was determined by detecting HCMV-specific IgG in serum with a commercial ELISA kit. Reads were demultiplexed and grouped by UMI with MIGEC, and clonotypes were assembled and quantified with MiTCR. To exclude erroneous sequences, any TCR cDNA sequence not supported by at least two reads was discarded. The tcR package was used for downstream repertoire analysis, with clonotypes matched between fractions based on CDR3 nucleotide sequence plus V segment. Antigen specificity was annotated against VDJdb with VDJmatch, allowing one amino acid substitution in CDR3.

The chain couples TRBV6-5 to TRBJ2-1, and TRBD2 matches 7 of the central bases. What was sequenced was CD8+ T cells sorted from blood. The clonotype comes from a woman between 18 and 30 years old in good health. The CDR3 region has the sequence CASSFGGGSYNEQFF. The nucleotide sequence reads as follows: TGTGCCAGCAGTTTCGGCGGGGGCTCCTACAATGAGCAGTTCTTC.